Listed here is a single T cell receptor beta chain. Antigen unknown. Only in-frame clones appear in the TCRdb table, and some are missing; sequencing was by immunoSEQ multiplex PCR. The table has 650 to 900 clones, approximately 86% seen once; the top ten hold 10% to 15%. This record belongs to a study of chemoradiotherapy in HPV16-positive cancers. Study outcomes and limitations: Candidate HPV-specific clones and E7-related TCR motifs grew in tumor during treatment.

Trimming cost V 0 bases and J 2 bases, with 5 bases left between them. Germline V gives CDR1 MNHEY, CDR2 SMNVEV (reference sequence). The CDR3 totals 13 residues. Over chemoradiotherapy, repertoires were sampled more than once. The sample was tumor tissue, taken from a patient who underwent chemoradiotherapy. The source is a human donor with HPV-associated anogenital cancer. The chain couples TRBV27 to TRBJ2-7, with D uncertain. CDR3 nucleotides: TGTGCCAGCAGTTTATCGTTTACCTACGAGCAGTACTTC. The encoded protein is CASSLSFTYEQYF.